A selection of T cell receptor beta chains follows, all from one sample in a study of metastatic and nonmetastatic thyroid tumors. With MiXCR, TCRdb reprocessed the PCR reads. The sample has approximately 21,000 clones; over 25% are singletons. Sequencing was performed on tumor tissue. These receptors came from a female donor with papillary thyroid cancer or a benign thyroid nodule (not recorded which). Some clones in this sample may be carry-over from other donors' samples. The conserved cysteine and the conserved F or W are not part of the CDR3 here. The order of the fields is clone size, V gene, CDR3 protein. Expanded clones get a size class; other rows say once, few or many, or leave the size out.

>.|TRBV25-1
ASTGTYSGNTIY
>many|TRBV9
ASTLSGGAGTDTQY
>few|TRBV6-4
ASPGGREEQL
>once|TRBV5-1
ASSLSGAGYPIGELF
>many|TRBV2
ASSVRGAGYT
>many|TRBV20-1
SATYTTGTSGGAPDTQY
>.|TRBV20-1
SARVGCLDTGELF
>medium-sized|TRBV2
ASSWTERNEQF
>many|TRBV5-5
ASSLVATSTDTQY
>.|TRBV20-1
SVQGDTGELF
>few|TRBV10-2
SSSASGSYEQY
>many|TRBV7-9
ASSPPTGYEAT
>many|TRBV11-2
ASSLGAGVYSPLH
>.|TRBV30
AWSRQALWDTQY
>few|TRBV27
ASSLEGGRVTEAF
>medium-sized|TRBV6-1
ASRGTTGSYEQY
>.|TRBV28
ASSPQAQVPHQPQH
>.|TRBV7-2
TTQFSGAPCYT
>many|TRBV7-9
ASSSAPADTQY
>many|TRBV6-1
ASSELGDTEAF
>many|TRBV15
ATSRGRDEKLF
>many|TRBV7-9
ASSLGRAANYGYT
>many|TRBV20-1
SASSKRGRSGYT
>medium-sized|TRBV12-3/TRBV12-4
ASSRRNLNTEAF
>.|TRBV2
ASSVSGSQQF
>.|TRBV7-2
ASSLEVGPYEQY
>.|TRBV5-1
ASSLGKGPVYEQY
>.|TRBV6-4
ASSSTSGDYDQY
>.|TRBV20-1
SARGLAGWSSYNEQF
>many|TRBV7-9
ASSLDWYEQF
>.|TRBV25-1
ASSGPQCSLEQF
>few|TRBV2
ASGEGQAGGSPLH
>medium-sized|TRBV4-1
ASSHTVTGELF
>few|TRBV10-2
ASSYPGQGSPEAF
>.|TRBV20-1
SARSLAGPYEQY
>many|TRBV9
ASSRSGDTIY
>medium-sized|TRBV20-1
SAPTSGGDEQY
>.|TRBV20-1
SAKAPSGTYNEQF
>many|TRBV7-2
ASSLSEAYGYT
>many|TRBV15
ATSRNNQGVEKLF